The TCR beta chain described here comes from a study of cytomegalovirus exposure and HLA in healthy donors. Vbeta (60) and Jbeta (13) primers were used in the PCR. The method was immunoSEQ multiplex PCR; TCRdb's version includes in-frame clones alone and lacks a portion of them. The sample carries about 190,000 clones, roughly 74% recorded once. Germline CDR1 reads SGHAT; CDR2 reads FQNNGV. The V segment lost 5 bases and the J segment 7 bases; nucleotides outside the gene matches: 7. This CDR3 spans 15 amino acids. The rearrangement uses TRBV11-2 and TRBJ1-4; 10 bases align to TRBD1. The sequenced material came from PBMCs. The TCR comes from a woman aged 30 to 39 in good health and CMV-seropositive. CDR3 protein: CASSKTGTGVEKLFF. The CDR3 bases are TGTGCCAGCAGCAAGACCGGGACAGGGGTTGAAAAACTGTTTTTT.